This entry is about one T cell receptor (beta chain). This record belongs to a study of spatial heterogeneity in lung cancer. TCRdb reprocessed the 5' RACE reads with MiXCR, giving one entry per CDR3 protein. The sample lists roughly 120,000 distinct CDR3 sequences, approximately 12% occurring once. Time point here: blood at routine non-recurrence follow-up after resection. Whole RNA, isolated from tumor, nontumor lung or frozen PBMC, was sequenced without prior sorting. V was clipped by 0 bases and J by 5 bases, with 13 bases between them. The CDR3 has 16 amino acids. CDR1 and CDR2 (germline): LGHDT, YNNKEL (reference sequence).

This chain connects TRBV3-1 to TRBJ1-4; D is uncertain. The material was PBMCs, obtained at follow-up. The TCR was taken from a male donor with early-stage non-small cell lung cancer. CDR3 amino acids: CASSQDMQVLNEKLFF. DNA of the CDR3: TGTGCCAGCAGCCAAGATATGCAGGTTTTAAATGAAAAACTGTTTTTT.